This TCR beta chain emerged from a study of spatial heterogeneity in lung cancer. Findings and limits, study-wide: Follow-up blood showed ubiquitous expanded tumor TCRs less than blood at resection did.

TCRdb reprocessed the 5' RACE reads via MiXCR and lists one record per CDR3 protein. This sample has 20,000 to 30,000 distinct CDR3 sequences, with 5% to 6.5% found just once. There are many counts of this clonotype. Antigen: not known. V lost 5 bases and J 2 bases, leaving 21 bases between the germline ends. The CDR3 is 18 residues long. CDR1 is PRHDT and CDR2 is FYEKMQ in the germline V gene (reference sequence). Noted time point: blood at routine non-recurrence follow-up after resection. From tumor, nontumor lung or frozen PBMC, whole RNA was taken unsorted for sequencing. This sample comprised PBMCs, obtained at follow-up. V gene TRBV13 combines with J gene TRBJ2-2; perhaps D is TRBD1 or TRBD2 (5 bases each). This TCR derives from a male donor with early-stage non-small cell lung cancer. Written as DNA, the CDR3 is TGTGCCAGCAGCCCCACCCCCGTGGCAGGGAGTAACACCGGGGAGCTGTTTTTT. Translating gives CASSPTPVAGSNTGELFF.